The rows below give T cell receptor beta chains drawn from one sample of a study of cytomegalovirus exposure and HLA in healthy donors. Only in-frame clones appear in the TCRdb table, and some are missing; sequencing was by immunoSEQ multiplex PCR. The sample includes over 90,000 clones, about 73% seen only once; the top ten take around 15%. The specimen was PBMCs. These TCRs come from a woman between 50 and 59 years old in good health and CMV-seropositive. The CDR3 runs from the conserved cysteine through the conserved F or W. Fields, in order: CDR3 protein, CDR3 DNA, clone size, V gene, J gene, D gene. A D gene is named only where the DNA matches it firmly. Size is omitted from some rows. Given values are once, few, many or a class for expanded clones.

cdr3_aa: CASSSDSSGANVLTF; cdr3_nt: TGTGCCAGCAGCTCCGACAGTTCTGGGGCCAACGTCCTGACTTTC; clone_size: few; v_call: TRBV7-3; j_call: TRBJ2-6; d_call: NA
cdr3_aa: CSSSWEGISSGANVLTF; cdr3_nt: TGTTCCAGCAGCTGGGAGGGGATCAGCTCTGGGGCCAACGTCCTGACTTTC; clone_size: NA; v_call: TRBV7-9; j_call: TRBJ2-6; d_call: TRBD2
cdr3_aa: CASRTGSHEQYF; cdr3_nt: TGTGCCAGCAGGACAGGGAGCCACGAGCAGTACTTC; clone_size: NA; v_call: TRBV6-5; j_call: TRBJ2-7; d_call: TRBD1
cdr3_aa: CSVRGSGGDYGYTF; cdr3_nt: TGCAGCGTTAGGGGGTCGGGTGGAGACTATGGCTACACCTTC; clone_size: NA; v_call: TRBV29-1; j_call: TRBJ1-2; d_call: NA
cdr3_aa: CASRPGRDFRIGGTQYF; cdr3_nt: TGTGCCAGCAGGCCGGGCCGGGACTTTCGGATCGGGGGGACCCAGTACTTC; clone_size: NA; v_call: TRBV27; j_call: TRBJ2-5; d_call: NA
cdr3_aa: CASRIHAGGQPQHF; cdr3_nt: TGTGCCAGCAGAATCCACGCAGGTGGTCAGCCCCAGCATTTT; clone_size: NA; v_call: TRBV28; j_call: TRBJ1-5; d_call: NA
cdr3_aa: CASSSRPQGTEAFF; cdr3_nt: TGCGCCAGCAGCTCCAGACCCCAGGGAACTGAAGCTTTCTTT; clone_size: NA; v_call: TRBV5-1; j_call: TRBJ1-1; d_call: NA
cdr3_aa: CASSSTGLAQWEQFF; cdr3_nt: TGTGCCAGCAGTTCCACGGGACTAGCACAATGGGAGCAGTTCTTC; clone_size: NA; v_call: TRBV6-6; j_call: TRBJ2-1; d_call: TRBD2
cdr3_aa: CASSVEDRGREQYF; cdr3_nt: TGTGCCAGCAGCGTAGAGGACAGGGGGCGCGAGCAGTACTTC; clone_size: NA; v_call: TRBV9; j_call: TRBJ2-7; d_call: TRBD1
cdr3_aa: CASSLDTYEQYF; cdr3_nt: TGTGCCAGCAGCTTAGACACCTACGAGCAGTACTTC; clone_size: NA; v_call: TRBV7-8; j_call: TRBJ2-7; d_call: NA
cdr3_aa: CASSLTPEAEAFF; cdr3_nt: TGTGCCAGCAGCTTAACGCCGGAGGCTGAAGCTTTCTTT; clone_size: NA; v_call: TRBV7-3; j_call: TRBJ1-1; d_call: NA
cdr3_aa: CASSLGDTLSSGNTIYF; cdr3_nt: TGCGCCAGCAGCTTGGGAGACACCCTCAGCTCTGGAAACACCATATATTTT; clone_size: NA; v_call: TRBV5-1; j_call: TRBJ1-3; d_call: NA
cdr3_aa: CATSRDRESVLYF; cdr3_nt: TGTGCCACCAGCAGAGATCGGGAATCGGTTTTATACTTC; clone_size: few; v_call: TRBV15; j_call: TRBJ2-7; d_call: NA
cdr3_aa: CASSLSTGISYEQYF; cdr3_nt: TGCGCCAGCAGCCTCTCCACAGGGATCTCCTACGAGCAGTACTTC; clone_size: NA; v_call: TRBV5-1; j_call: TRBJ2-7; d_call: NA
cdr3_aa: CASSRETGVFYEQYF; cdr3_nt: TGTGCCAGCAGCAGAGAGACAGGGGTTTTCTACGAGCAGTACTTC; clone_size: few; v_call: TRBV5-5; j_call: TRBJ2-7; d_call: TRBD1
cdr3_aa: CASSHPAGGKLFF; cdr3_nt: TGTGCCAGCAGCCACCCGGCTGGAGGAAAACTGTTTTTT; clone_size: NA; v_call: TRBV16; j_call: TRBJ1-4; d_call: NA
cdr3_aa: CASSRGSYNEQFF; cdr3_nt: TGCGCCAGCTCAAGGGGGTCCTACAATGAGCAGTTCTTC; clone_size: NA; v_call: TRBV4-3; j_call: TRBJ2-1; d_call: NA
cdr3_aa: CASHEGNTGELFF; cdr3_nt: TGTGCCAGCCACGAGGGCAACACCGGGGAGCTGTTTTTT; clone_size: NA; v_call: TRBV11-2; j_call: TRBJ2-2; d_call: NA
cdr3_aa: CASSRRRGGQETQYF; cdr3_nt: TGTGCCAGCAGCCGACGGCGAGGTGGCCAAGAGACCCAGTACTTC; clone_size: many; v_call: TRBV4-2; j_call: TRBJ2-5; d_call: NA
cdr3_aa: CATSREGASSGANVLTF; cdr3_nt: TGTGCCACCAGCAGAGAGGGGGCAAGCTCTGGGGCCAACGTCCTGACTTTC; clone_size: NA; v_call: TRBV15; j_call: TRBJ2-6; d_call: NA
cdr3_aa: CASSFTTGTSGALAKNIQYF; cdr3_nt: TGTGCCAGCAGTTTTACTACCGGGACTAGCGGGGCACTAGCCAAAAACATTCAGTACTTC; clone_size: NA; v_call: TRBV28; j_call: TRBJ2-4; d_call: TRBD2
cdr3_aa: CASGGGEAKNIQYF; cdr3_nt: TGCGCCAGCGGGGGAGGGGAAGCCAAAAACATTCAGTACTTC; clone_size: NA; v_call: TRBV10-2; j_call: TRBJ2-4; d_call: TRBD2
cdr3_aa: CASSFDREDTQYF; cdr3_nt: TGTGCCAGCAGCTTTGATAGAGAGGATACGCAGTATTTT; clone_size: NA; v_call: TRBV9; j_call: TRBJ2-3; d_call: NA
cdr3_aa: CASSYGRRETQYF; cdr3_nt: TGTGCCAGCAGTTATGGGCGTCGGGAGACCCAGTACTTC; clone_size: NA; v_call: TRBV6-5; j_call: TRBJ2-5; d_call: NA
cdr3_aa: CASSFAGTHEQFF; cdr3_nt: TGCGCCAGCAGCTTCGCGGGCACCCATGAGCAGTTCTTC; clone_size: NA; v_call: TRBV5-1; j_call: TRBJ2-1; d_call: NA
cdr3_aa: CASSLRQGRTDTQYF; cdr3_nt: TGCGCCAGCAGCTTGAGGCAGGGGCGGACAGATACGCAGTATTTT; clone_size: NA; v_call: TRBV5-1; j_call: TRBJ2-3; d_call: NA
cdr3_aa: CASRYTDTQYF; cdr3_nt: TGTGCCAGCAGATACACAGATACGCAGTATTTT; clone_size: NA; v_call: TRBV25-1; j_call: TRBJ2-3; d_call: NA
cdr3_aa: CASSSGTGGIQYF; cdr3_nt: TGTGCCAGCAGCTCCGGGACAGGCGGAATTCAGTACTTC; clone_size: NA; v_call: TRBV11-2; j_call: TRBJ2-4; d_call: TRBD1
cdr3_aa: CASRDTNQPQHF; cdr3_nt: TGTGCCAGTAGGGACACCAATCAGCCCCAGCATTTT; clone_size: NA; v_call: TRBV19; j_call: TRBJ1-5; d_call: NA
cdr3_aa: CASSSSQGWSSEQFF; cdr3_nt: TGTGCCAGCAGCTCCTCACAGGGGTGGTCGAGCGAGCAGTTCTTC; clone_size: NA; v_call: TRBV5-4; j_call: TRBJ2-1; d_call: TRBD1
cdr3_aa: CASSTSGRYNEQFF; cdr3_nt: TGTGCCAGCAGCACTAGCGGGAGGTACAATGAGCAGTTCTTC; clone_size: NA; v_call: TRBV5-4; j_call: TRBJ2-1; d_call: TRBD2
cdr3_aa: CASSPTIFRVGTDTQYF; cdr3_nt: TGCGCCAGCAGCCCTACCATCTTCCGGGTTGGCACAGATACGCAGTATTTT; clone_size: NA; v_call: TRBV4-1; j_call: TRBJ2-3; d_call: NA
cdr3_aa: CASGLTEETQYF; cdr3_nt: TGTGCTAGTGGTTTGACAGAAGAGACCCAGTACTTC; clone_size: NA; v_call: TRBV12-5; j_call: TRBJ2-5; d_call: NA
cdr3_aa: CASSLVQGSSYEQYF; cdr3_nt: TGTGCCAGCAGCTTAGTACAAGGGAGCTCCTACGAGCAGTACTTC; clone_size: few; v_call: TRBV7-2; j_call: TRBJ2-7; d_call: NA
cdr3_aa: CASRQGGNYGYTF; cdr3_nt: TGTGCCAGCAGACAGGGAGGGAACTATGGCTACACCTTC; clone_size: once; v_call: TRBV28; j_call: TRBJ1-2; d_call: NA
cdr3_aa: CATSTRVLAGGPGAVNEQFF; cdr3_nt: TGTGCCACCTCTACCCGAGTACTAGCGGGAGGGCCCGGGGCTGTGAATGAGCAGTTCTTC; clone_size: few; v_call: TRBV2; j_call: TRBJ2-1; d_call: TRBD2
cdr3_aa: CAISEPGGPTYEQYF; cdr3_nt: TGTGCCATCAGTGAACCCGGTGGTCCTACCTACGAGCAGTACTTC; clone_size: NA; v_call: TRBV10-3; j_call: TRBJ2-7; d_call: NA
cdr3_aa: CASKGFGEQFF; cdr3_nt: TGTGCCAGCAAGGGGTTTGGTGAGCAGTTCTTC; clone_size: once; v_call: TRBV6-1; j_call: TRBJ2-1; d_call: NA
cdr3_aa: CASRSGLSNQPQHF; cdr3_nt: TGTGCCAGCAGGTCAGGCCTTAGCAATCAGCCCCAGCATTTT; clone_size: NA; v_call: TRBV28; j_call: TRBJ1-5; d_call: NA
cdr3_aa: CASSSTDRGLDTGELFF; cdr3_nt: TGTGCCAGCAGTTCTACAGACAGGGGTTTGGACACCGGGGAGCTGTTTTTT; clone_size: once; v_call: TRBV28; j_call: TRBJ2-2; d_call: TRBD1
cdr3_aa: CASIPGGITDTQYF; cdr3_nt: TGTGCCAGCATCCCGGGGGGAATCACAGATACGCAGTATTTT; clone_size: once; v_call: TRBV28; j_call: TRBJ2-3; d_call: TRBD2
cdr3_aa: CASSLFWGGAQETQYF; cdr3_nt: TGTGCCAGCAGCTTATTCTGGGGGGGGGCACAAGAGACCCAGTACTTC; clone_size: few; v_call: TRBV7-2; j_call: TRBJ2-5; d_call: NA
cdr3_aa: CASSRRRTSGGETQYF; cdr3_nt: TGTGCCAGTAGCCGAAGAAGGACTAGCGGGGGAGAGACCCAGTACTTC; clone_size: NA; v_call: TRBV19; j_call: TRBJ2-5; d_call: TRBD2
cdr3_aa: CASSPTYRVYEQYF; cdr3_nt: TGTGCCAGCAGCCCCACTTACCGGGTCTACGAGCAGTACTTC; clone_size: NA; v_call: TRBV7-2; j_call: TRBJ2-7; d_call: NA
cdr3_aa: CASSLPSGTYNEQFF; cdr3_nt: TGCGCCAGCAGCTTGCCTAGCGGGACCTACAATGAGCAGTTCTTC; clone_size: NA; v_call: TRBV5-1; j_call: TRBJ2-1; d_call: TRBD2
cdr3_aa: CASSVTGGSTGELFF; cdr3_nt: TGTGCCAGCAGCGTCACCGGGGGGAGCACCGGGGAGCTGTTTTTT; clone_size: NA; v_call: TRBV9; j_call: TRBJ2-2; d_call: TRBD2
cdr3_aa: CASSRSGTGGSYNEQFF; cdr3_nt: TGCGCCAGCAGCCGCTCCGGGACAGGGGGCTCCTACAATGAGCAGTTCTTC; clone_size: NA; v_call: TRBV5-1; j_call: TRBJ2-1; d_call: TRBD1
cdr3_aa: CASTPGGERSGYTF; cdr3_nt: TGTGCCAGCACCCCCGGCGGAGAGAGGTCGGGCTACACCTTC; clone_size: NA; v_call: TRBV28; j_call: TRBJ1-2; d_call: NA
cdr3_aa: CSAAGIRDTQYF; cdr3_nt: TGCAGCGCTGCGGGGATCAGGGATACGCAGTATTTT; clone_size: NA; v_call: TRBV29-1; j_call: TRBJ2-3; d_call: NA
cdr3_aa: CASSPGAGGLTEAFF; cdr3_nt: TGTGCCAGCTCACCGGGGGCAGGGGGCCTAACTGAAGCTTTCTTT; clone_size: NA; v_call: TRBV18; j_call: TRBJ1-1; d_call: TRBD1
cdr3_aa: CASSLVEGIANYGYTF; cdr3_nt: TGTGCCAGCAGTTTAGTTGAGGGAATAGCTAACTATGGCTACACCTTC; clone_size: NA; v_call: TRBV28; j_call: TRBJ1-2; d_call: NA